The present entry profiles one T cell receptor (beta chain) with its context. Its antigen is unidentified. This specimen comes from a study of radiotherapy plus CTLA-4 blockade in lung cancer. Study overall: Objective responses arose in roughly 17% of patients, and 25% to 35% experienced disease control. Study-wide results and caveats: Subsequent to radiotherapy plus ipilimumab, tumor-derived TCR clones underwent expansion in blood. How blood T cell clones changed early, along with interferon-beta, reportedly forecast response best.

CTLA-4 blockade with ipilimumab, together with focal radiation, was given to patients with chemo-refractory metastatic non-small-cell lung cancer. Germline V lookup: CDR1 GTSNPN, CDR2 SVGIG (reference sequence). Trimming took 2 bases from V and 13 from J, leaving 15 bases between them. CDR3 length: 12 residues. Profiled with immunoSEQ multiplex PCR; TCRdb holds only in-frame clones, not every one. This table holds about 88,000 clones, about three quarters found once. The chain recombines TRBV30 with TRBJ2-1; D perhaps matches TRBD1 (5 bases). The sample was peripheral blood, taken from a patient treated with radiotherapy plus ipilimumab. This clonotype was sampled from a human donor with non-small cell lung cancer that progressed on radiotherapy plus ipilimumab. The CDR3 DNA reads TGTGCCTGGAGTCCTACAGGTTATGGCCAGTTCTTC. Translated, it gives CAWSPTGYGQFF. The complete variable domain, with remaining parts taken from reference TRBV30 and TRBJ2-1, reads SQTIHQWPATLVQPVGSPLSLECTVEGTSNPNLYWYRQAAGRGLQLLFYSVGIGQISSEVPQNLSASRPQDRQFILSSKKLLLSDSGFYLCAWSPTGYGQFFGPGTRLTVL.